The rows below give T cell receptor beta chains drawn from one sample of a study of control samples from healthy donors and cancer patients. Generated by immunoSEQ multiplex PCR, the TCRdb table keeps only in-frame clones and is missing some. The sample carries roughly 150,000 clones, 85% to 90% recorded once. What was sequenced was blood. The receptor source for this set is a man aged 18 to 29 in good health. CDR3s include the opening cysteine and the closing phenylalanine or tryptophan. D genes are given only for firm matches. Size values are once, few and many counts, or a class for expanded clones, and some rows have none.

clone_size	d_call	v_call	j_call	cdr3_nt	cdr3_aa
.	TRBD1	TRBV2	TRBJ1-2	TGTGCCAGCAGTGCCCTCCAGGGGACAGCTAACTATGGCTACACCTTC	CASSALQGTANYGYTF
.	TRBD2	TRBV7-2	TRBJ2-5	TGTGCCAGCAGCTTAGCGGGGGGGCAAGAGACCCAGTACTTC	CASSLAGGQETQYF
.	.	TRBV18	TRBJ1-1	TGTGCCAGCTCATTTTCCGGGTCGACAGTTGAAGCTTTCTTT	CASSFSGSTVEAFF
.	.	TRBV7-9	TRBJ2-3	TGTGCCAGCAGCTTAGACGGGGCTGGGACAGATACGCAGTATTTT	CASSLDGAGTDTQYF
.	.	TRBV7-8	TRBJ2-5	TGTGCCAGCAGCTTAGCGCTCAGGGCGCGGGTCCAAGAGACCCAGTACTTC	CASSLALRARVQETQYF
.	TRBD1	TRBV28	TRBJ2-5	TGTGCCAGCAGTGCCGGGACAGGGGGCCGGGAGACCCAGTACTTC	CASSAGTGGRETQYF
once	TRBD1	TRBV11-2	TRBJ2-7	TGTGCCAGCAGCTTAACCCCCCCGGACAGGGGGCACGAGCAGTACTTC	CASSLTPPDRGHEQYF
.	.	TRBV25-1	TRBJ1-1	TGTGCCAGCAGTGAATACGGGCCCCTGCCCGCTTTCTTT	CASSEYGPLPAFF
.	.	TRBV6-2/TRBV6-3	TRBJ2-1	TGTGCCAGCAGTTACGTCGCCTACAATGAGCAGTTCTTC	CASSYVAYNEQFF
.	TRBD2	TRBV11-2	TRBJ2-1	TGTGCCAGCAACGGAGGACTAGCGGGGTCGGGGGAGCAGTTCTTC	CASNGGLAGSGEQFF
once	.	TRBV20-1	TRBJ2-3	TGCAGTGCTAGTGGAAGCGGGGGACAGCCTAGCACAGATACGCAGTATTTT	CSASGSGGQPSTDTQYF
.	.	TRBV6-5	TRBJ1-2	TGTGCCAGCAGTTACTCTCAAACAGGTTATATTGGCTACACCTTC	CASSYSQTGYIGYTF
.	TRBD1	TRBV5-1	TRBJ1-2	TGCGCCAGCAGCCGATACGAGACAGGGGCCTATGGCTACACCTTC	CASSRYETGAYGYTF
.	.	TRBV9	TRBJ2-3	TGTGCCAGCAGCGTAGACAACGGGGATGGCGATACGCAGTATTTT	CASSVDNGDGDTQYF
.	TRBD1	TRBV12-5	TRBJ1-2	TGTGCTAGTGGTTTGGTACGGGGGACAGGGCCTTTCTATGGCTACACCTTC	CASGLVRGTGPFYGYTF
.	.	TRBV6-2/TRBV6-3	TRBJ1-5	TGTGCCAGCAGTTATATAGGGACGGTCCTGGATCAGCCCCAGCATTTT	CASSYIGTVLDQPQHF
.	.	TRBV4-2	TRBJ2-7	TGTGCCAGCAGCCAAGATCCCGACGGGATTAACGACTACGAGCAGTACTTC	CASSQDPDGINDYEQYF
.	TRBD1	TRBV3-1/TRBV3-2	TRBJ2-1	TGTGCCAGCAGCCAAGATGATCCGGGACAGACCTACAATGAGCAGTTCTTC	CASSQDDPGQTYNEQFF
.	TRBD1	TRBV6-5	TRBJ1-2	TGTGCCAGCAGTACCCGGACAGGCATAAGCTATGGCTACACCTTC	CASSTRTGISYGYTF
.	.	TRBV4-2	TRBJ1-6	TGTGCCAGCAGCCAAGGGTTAGCCTATAATTCACCCCTCCACTTT	CASSQGLAYNSPLHF
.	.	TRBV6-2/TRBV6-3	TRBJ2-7	TGTGCCAGCAGTTACGGGTCAGGGACCTACGAGCAGTACTTC	CASSYGSGTYEQYF
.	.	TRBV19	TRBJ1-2	TGTGCCAGTAGTATAGCAGTAAGGGACGGCTACACCTTC	CASSIAVRDGYTF
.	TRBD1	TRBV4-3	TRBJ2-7	TGCGCCAGCAGCCAAGATCGACAGGGACCCTACGAGCAGTACTTC	CASSQDRQGPYEQYF
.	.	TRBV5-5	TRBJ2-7	TGTGCCAGCAGCTTGTACGTGGTAGGCCGCTACGAGCAGTACTTC	CASSLYVVGRYEQYF
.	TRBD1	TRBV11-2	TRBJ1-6	TGTGCCAGCAGCTTAAACGCCGGGACAGGGGGTTCACCCCTCCACTTT	CASSLNAGTGGSPLHF
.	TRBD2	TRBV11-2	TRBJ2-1	TGTGCCAGCAGCTTGCCGGGGGGGGCCCACAATGAGCAGTTCTTC	CASSLPGGAHNEQFF
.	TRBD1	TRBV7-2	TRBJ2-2	TGTGCCAGCAGCTTAGGAGGGACAGGGGGACTGACCGGGGAGCTGTTTTTT	CASSLGGTGGLTGELFF
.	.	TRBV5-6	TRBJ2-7	TGTGCCAGCAGCTCTTTAGGTTCCTACGAGCAGTACTTC	CASSSLGSYEQYF
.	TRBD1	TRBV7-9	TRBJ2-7	TGTGCCAGCAGACAGCAGGGACAGGCCTACGAGCAGTACTTC	CASRQQGQAYEQYF
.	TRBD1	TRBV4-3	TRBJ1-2	TGCGCCAGCAGCCAAGATCAGGCGAAGGGACAGGGGTCTAACTATGGCTACACCTTC	CASSQDQAKGQGSNYGYTF
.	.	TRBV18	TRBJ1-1	TGTGCCAGCTCACCACGGGGGGAGAACACTGAAGCTTTCTTT	CASSPRGENTEAFF
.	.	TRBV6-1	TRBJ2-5	TGTGCCAGCAGTGAAGTCCGACTAGAAGAGACCCAGTACTTC	CASSEVRLEETQYF
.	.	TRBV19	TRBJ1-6	TGTGCCAGTAGTATATTGCCGGCGGGCAGAGATTCACCCCTCCACTTT	CASSILPAGRDSPLHF
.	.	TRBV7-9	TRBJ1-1	TGTGCCAGCAGCTTCGGGGGAGTCACTGAAGCTTTCTTT	CASSFGGVTEAFF
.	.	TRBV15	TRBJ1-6	TGTGCCACCAGTAGTACGCAGGGAAGGCCACCCCTCCACTTT	CATSSTQGRPPLHF
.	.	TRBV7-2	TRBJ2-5	TGTGCCAGCAGCTTAATGGGGGCAGGGGAGACCCAGTACTTC	CASSLMGAGETQYF
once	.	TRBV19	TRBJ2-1	TGTGCCAGTAGTATGGGGGGAAGATACAATGAGCAGTTCTTC	CASSMGGRYNEQFF
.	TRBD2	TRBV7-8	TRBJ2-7	TGTGCCAGCAGCTCGGGACTAGCGGCCTACGAGCAGTACTTC	CASSSGLAAYEQYF
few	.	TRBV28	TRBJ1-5	TGTGCCAGCAGTTTTGGTCAGCCCCAGCATTTT	CASSFGQPQHF
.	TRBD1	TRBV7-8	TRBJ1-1	TGTGCCAGCACCCGACTCGCCCCGCGACAGGGTCCCACTGAAGCTTTCTTT	CASTRLAPRQGPTEAFF
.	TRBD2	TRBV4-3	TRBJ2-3	TGCGCCAGCAGCCAAGAAAGGCCGGGGGGGACAGATACGCAGTATTTT	CASSQERPGGTDTQYF
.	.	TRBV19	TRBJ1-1	TGTGCCAGTAGTATCGACAGACAAACCACTGAAGCTTTCTTT	CASSIDRQTTEAFF
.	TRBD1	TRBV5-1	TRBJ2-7	TGCGCCAGCGCGGGCGGAGACAGGGGAAAAGAAGCGGAACGCTACGAGCAGTACTTC	CASAGGDRGKEAERYEQYF